A selection of T cell receptor beta chains follows, all from one sample in a study of regulatory T cells in long-lasting Graves disease. A single record per CDR3 protein comes from TCRdb applying MiXCR to the multiplex PCR reads. The repertoire includes fewer than 600,000 distinct CDR3 sequences, approximately 22% of them detected once, and around 14% sits in the top ten. This specimen consisted of peripheral blood mononuclear cells (PBMCs), obtained when the disease was refractory, from a patient treated with antithyroid drugs. These TCRs come from a female donor with Graves disease. CDR3s include the opening cysteine and the closing phenylalanine or tryptophan. The D gene is left open where the match is weak. Only part of the rows carry a size: once, few, many, or a class if the clone is expanded.

clone_size j_call d_call v_call cdr3_nt cdr3_aa
. TRBJ1-1 . TRBV9 TGTGCCAGCAGCGTAGCTCGGGGTCTGGAGAACACTGAAGCTTTCTTT CASSVARGLENTEAFF
few TRBJ1-1 TRBD1 TRBV7-9 TGTGCCAGCACCCCCCAGGGGGCATCCACTGAAGCTTTCTTT CASTPQGASTEAFF
. TRBJ2-2 . TRBV28 TGTGCCAGCAGGGACAGCCACACCGGGGAGCTGTTTTTT CASRDSHTGELFF
. TRBJ2-7 . TRBV9 TGTGCCAGCAGCCCCAGGACGGAGTTCTACGAGCAGTACTTC CASSPRTEFYEQYF
many TRBJ2-2 TRBD2 TRBV7-2 TGTGCCAGCAGCCCACCCGGACTAGCGACGACCGGGGAGCTGTTTTTT CASSPPGLATTGELFF
many TRBJ2-7 . TRBV12-3/TRBV12-4 TGTGCCAGCAGCCCCTACGGGCGGTGGGGCTACGAGCAGTACTTC CASSPYGRWGYEQYF
once TRBJ1-2 . TRBV20-1 TGCAGTGCTAGAGGCGGTAACTATGGCTACACCTTC CSARGGNYGYTF
many TRBJ2-7 . TRBV2 TGTGCCAGCAGTGTTGTTACTACCGAGCAGTACTTC CASSVVTTEQYF
few TRBJ2-7 . TRBV4-1 TGCGCCAGCAGCCAAGATTTCACCGTCTACGAGCAGTACTTC CASSQDFTVYEQYF
. TRBJ2-1 . TRBV6-1 TGTGCCAGCGGGTGGGCGGATAGTTACAATGAGCAGTTCTTC CASGWADSYNEQFF
. TRBJ2-7 . TRBV28 TGTGCCAGCAGCTCCGACCCCTACGAGCAGTACTTC CASSSDPYEQYF
many TRBJ1-1 TRBD1 TRBV9 TGTGCCAGCAGCCCGACAGGGAGGGACACTGAAGCTTTCTTT CASSPTGRDTEAFF
many TRBJ2-7 TRBD1 TRBV20-1 TGCAGTGCGCCCATGACAGGGGTCTCCTACGAGCAGTACTTC CSAPMTGVSYEQYF